A selection of T cell receptor beta chains follows, all from one sample in a study of T cell responses to AZD1222 COVID-19 vaccine. Only in-frame clones appear in the TCRdb table, and some are missing; sequencing was by immunoSEQ multiplex PCR. Of 120,000 or so clones in the sample, about 90% were seen once. Source: peripheral blood, taken on day 0 of AZD1222 vaccination. Receptors originate from an adult in good health. Each CDR3 is given with its conserved first and last residue. D genes are given only for firm matches. Expanded clones are given a class, and other clones once, few, many or no size at all.

v_call	j_call	clone_size	d_call	cdr3_aa	cdr3_nt
TRBV7-9	TRBJ1-4	-	-	CASSRDTSVEKLFF	TGTGCCAGCAGTCGGGACACCTCGGTTGAAAAACTGTTTTTT
TRBV5-4	TRBJ2-2	-	-	CASSLLGAQPYTGELFF	TGTGCCAGCAGCTTGCTGGGGGCGCAGCCCTACACCGGGGAGCTGTTTTTT
TRBV25-1	TRBJ1-4	-	-	CASRPDRASEKLFF	TGTGCCAGCAGGCCGGACCGGGCCTCAGAAAAACTGTTTTTT
TRBV27	TRBJ2-7	once	TRBD1	CASSPQGASYEQYF	TGTGCCAGCAGCCCACAGGGGGCCTCCTACGAGCAGTACTTC
TRBV3-1/TRBV3-2	TRBJ2-7	-	-	CASSQATPDPYEQYF	TGTGCCAGCAGCCAAGCAACCCCTGATCCCTACGAGCAGTACTTC
TRBV12-3/TRBV12-4	TRBJ2-1	-	-	CAIRGQGSDEQFF	TGTGCCATCAGAGGCCAAGGGAGCGATGAGCAGTTCTTC
TRBV10-2	TRBJ1-2	-	-	CASSESGRNYGYTF	TGCGCCAGCAGTGAGTCAGGACGGAACTATGGCTACACCTTC
TRBV3-1/TRBV3-2	TRBJ2-5	-	TRBD1	CASSQGTAGETQYF	TGTGCCAGCAGCCAGGGGACAGCAGGAGAGACCCAGTACTTC
TRBV19	TRBJ2-3	-	-	CASSLGVADTQYF	TGTGCCAGTAGCCTGGGGGTGGCAGATACGCAGTATTTT
TRBV2	TRBJ2-2	-	-	CASSRTNTGELFF	TGTGCCAGCAGTCGAACGAACACCGGGGAGCTGTTTTTT
TRBV3-1/TRBV3-2	TRBJ1-5	-	-	CASSRGANQPQHF	TGTGCCAGCAGCAGGGGGGCCAATCAGCCCCAGCATTTT
TRBV18	TRBJ1-4	few	-	CASSTLRGATNEKLFF	TGTGCCAGCTCAACTCTCAGGGGTGCAACTAATGAAAAACTGTTTTTT
TRBV7-9	TRBJ2-4	-	-	CASSLSFQGQGKNIQYF	TGTGCCAGCAGCTTATCCTTCCAGGGTCAGGGCAAAAACATTCAGTACTTC